A selection of T cell receptor beta chains follows, all from one sample in a study of T cell responses to AZD1222 COVID-19 vaccine. Sequenced by immunoSEQ multiplex PCR; TCRdb stores in-frame clones only, minus some. The data show about 130,000 clones, around 89% seen once. Sequenced material: peripheral blood, taken on day 0 of AZD1222 vaccination. Every receptor here comes from an adult in good health. The CDR3 runs from the conserved cysteine through the conserved F or W. The D gene is left open where the match is weak. A clone size is listed for some rows: how often the clone was seen (once, few, many), or a class if it is expanded.

v_call	j_call	d_call	clone_size	cdr3_aa	cdr3_nt
TRBV4-1	TRBJ2-5	.	.	CASSQAPRGEDRETQYF	TGCGCCAGCAGCCAGGCTCCGAGAGGGGAGGACAGAGAGACCCAGTACTTC
TRBV25-1	TRBJ1-2	TRBD1	once	CASSDRQGNYGYTF	TGTGCCAGCAGTGATCGACAGGGTAACTATGGCTACACCTTC
TRBV15	TRBJ1-5	.	.	CATSRGEGYNQPQHF	TGTGCCACCAGCAGAGGGGAGGGGTACAATCAGCCCCAGCATTTT
TRBV3-1/TRBV3-2	TRBJ2-2	.	.	CASSPGVRGHTGELFF	TGTGCCAGCAGCCCCGGTGTGAGGGGACACACCGGGGAGCTGTTTTTT
TRBV7-9	TRBJ2-3	.	once	CASSLRGAGDTQYF	TGTGCCAGCAGCTTACGCGGGGCGGGGGATACGCAGTATTTT
TRBV5-1	TRBJ2-5	TRBD2	.	CASSPGTSGGRETQYF	TGCGCCAGCAGCCCCGGGACTAGCGGGGGCCGTGAGACCCAGTACTTC
TRBV9	TRBJ2-7	.	.	CASSVEPGAYEQYF	TGTGCCAGCAGCGTAGAACCAGGGGCCTACGAGCAGTACTTC
TRBV20-1	TRBJ2-5	.	.	CSASDAGTLQETQYF	TGCAGTGCTAGTGATGCCGGGACCCTTCAAGAGACCCAGTACTTC
TRBV19	TRBJ1-6	.	few	CASSIAGINSPLHF	TGTGCCAGTAGTATCGCAGGGATTAATTCACCCCTCCACTTT
TRBV7-9	TRBJ1-5	.	.	CASSFPSKEAQHF	TGTGCCAGCAGCTTCCCCAGTAAAGAGGCCCAGCATTTT
TRBV2	TRBJ1-4	.	.	CASKRGGMEKLFF	TGTGCCAGCAAAAGGGGGGGGATGGAAAAACTGTTTTTT
TRBV10-1	TRBJ2-1	.	.	CASSRPPRGVYNEQFF	TGCGCCAGCAGTCGCCCGCCCAGAGGAGTCTACAATGAGCAGTTCTTC
TRBV7-3	TRBJ2-2	TRBD2	.	CASSLNPLAGLNTGELFF	TGTGCCAGCAGCTTAAATCCCCTAGCGGGATTGAACACCGGGGAGCTGTTTTTT
TRBV19	TRBJ1-2	TRBD1	.	CASSIQGAQGYTF	TGTGCCAGTAGTATACAGGGGGCGCAGGGCTACACCTTC
TRBV28	TRBJ2-7	TRBD1	.	CASSLGTATYEQYF	TGTGCCAGCAGTTTAGGGACAGCAACCTACGAGCAGTACTTC
TRBV30	TRBJ2-6	.	.	CAWSMWAGANVLTF	TGTGCCTGGAGTATGTGGGCTGGGGCCAACGTCCTGACTTTC
TRBV11-3	TRBJ2-5	TRBD2	.	CASSSTSAGGEETQYF	TGTGCCAGCAGCTCCACTTCAGCGGGGGGGGAAGAGACCCAGTACTTC
TRBV19	TRBJ1-5	.	.	CASSMHREEVQPQHF	TGTGCCAGTAGTATGCACAGGGAGGAGGTCCAGCCCCAGCATTTT
TRBV27	TRBJ2-2	TRBD1	.	CASSIRTGGGVVGELFF	TGTGCCAGCAGTATCCGAACAGGGGGCGGCGTAGTGGGGGAGCTGTTTTTT
TRBV11-2	TRBJ2-1	TRBD1	.	CASGQLQGDDEQFF	TGTGCCAGCGGCCAATTACAGGGGGACGATGAGCAGTTCTTC
TRBV7-9	TRBJ2-1	TRBD1	.	CASSPGGSYNEQFF	TGTGCCAGCAGCCCAGGGGGCTCCTACAATGAGCAGTTCTTC
TRBV10-3	TRBJ2-1	.	.	CAIREGEGGNNEQFF	TGTGCCATCAGGGAGGGGGAGGGGGGGAACAATGAGCAGTTCTTC
TRBV16	TRBJ1-1	TRBD1	.	CASSRGRGRDTEAFF	TGTGCCAGCAGCAGGGGCAGGGGGCGCGACACTGAAGCTTTCTTT
TRBV2	TRBJ1-2	TRBD1	.	CASTGQGRNGYTF	TGTGCCAGCACCGGACAGGGACGGAATGGCTACACCTTC
TRBV2	TRBJ1-1	.	.	CASSAQAGNTEAFF	TGTGCCAGCAGTGCTCAGGCAGGGAACACTGAAGCTTTCTTT
TRBV30	TRBJ2-7	TRBD2	few	CAWEGLAGASYEQYF	TGTGCCTGGGAGGGACTAGCGGGGGCGTCCTACGAGCAGTACTTC
TRBV11-2	TRBJ2-1	.	.	CASSPRGLSKDEQFF	TGTGCCAGCAGCCCGCGGGGTTTGTCTAAGGATGAGCAGTTCTTC
TRBV6-5	TRBJ2-1	TRBD2	.	CASSFSWGGKNEQFF	TGTGCCAGCAGTTTCTCCTGGGGGGGAAAAAATGAGCAGTTCTTC
TRBV30	TRBJ1-6	TRBD1	.	CAWSGRTGNNSPLHF	TGTGCCTGGAGCGGTAGGACAGGAAATAATTCACCCCTCCACTTT
TRBV7-9	TRBJ2-7	.	.	CASSFFQGSYEQYF	TGTGCCAGCAGCTTCTTCCAGGGGTCCTACGAGCAGTACTTC
TRBV28	TRBJ1-4	.	.	CASSWGTAPEGLFF	TGTGCCAGCAGTTGGGGGACGGCCCCAGAGGGACTGTTTTTT
TRBV10-1	TRBJ2-7	.	.	CASSESISYEQYF	TGCGCCAGCAGTGAGTCGATATCATACGAGCAGTACTTC
TRBV18	TRBJ2-7	.	.	CASSPPDRSSYEQYF	TGTGCCAGCTCACCTCCCGACAGGAGCTCCTACGAGCAGTACTTC
TRBV7-7	TRBJ2-1	TRBD2	.	CASSSHPGGYNEQFF	TGTGCTAGCAGCTCACACCCGGGGGGGTACAATGAGCAGTTCTTC
TRBV27	TRBJ1-1	.	.	CASSLGGLNTEAFF	TGTGCCAGCAGTTTAGGAGGGCTGAACACTGAAGCTTTCTTT
TRBV24-1	TRBJ1-1	.	.	CATSDSNTEAFF	TGTGCCACCAGTGATTCGAACACTGAAGCTTTCTTT
TRBV25-1	TRBJ1-1	.	.	CASSEPAGHPNTEAFF	TGTGCCAGCAGTGAGCCCGCGGGACACCCAAACACTGAAGCTTTCTTT
TRBV9	TRBJ1-2	.	.	CASSPTRTEGYTF	TGTGCCAGCAGCCCCACCCGGACAGAAGGCTACACCTTC
TRBV18	TRBJ1-1	TRBD1	once	CASTINRGRVETEAFF	TGTGCCAGCACGATTAACAGGGGGCGCGTCGAAACTGAAGCTTTCTTT
TRBV27	TRBJ1-1	TRBD1	.	CASSGGGYSEAFF	TGTGCCAGCAGCGGAGGGGGCTACTCTGAAGCTTTCTTT
TRBV10-2	TRBJ2-7	.	few	CASSESEQPSGEQYF	TGCGCCAGCAGTGAGTCAGAACAGCCGTCTGGTGAGCAGTACTTC
TRBV28	TRBJ2-7	TRBD1	.	CASSLLAQGSYEQYF	TGTGCCAGCAGTTTGTTAGCACAGGGGTCCTACGAGCAGTACTTC
TRBV12-5	TRBJ2-1	TRBD2	once	CASGFFRGGYNEQFF	TGTGCTAGTGGTTTTTTTCGGGGGGGCTACAATGAGCAGTTCTTC
TRBV7-8	TRBJ1-1	.	once	CASSPTGFDTEAFF	TGTGCCAGCAGCCCAACAGGGTTTGACACTGAAGCTTTCTTT
TRBV7-3	TRBJ2-7	.	.	CASSRLDYEQYF	TGTGCCAGCAGCCGTCTAGACTACGAGCAGTACTTC
TRBV19	TRBJ2-1	TRBD2	.	CASSIGEGFYGFYNEQFF	TGTGCCAGTAGTATAGGGGAGGGCTTCTATGGGTTCTACAATGAGCAGTTCTTC
TRBV3-1/TRBV3-2	TRBJ1-1	.	.	CASSQEVGHPNTEAFF	TGTGCCAGCAGCCAAGAGGTCGGACACCCGAACACTGAAGCTTTCTTT
TRBV10-3	TRBJ2-7	.	few	CAISEIPRDTYYEQYF	TGTGCCATCAGTGAGATACCCCGGGACACCTACTACGAGCAGTACTTC
TRBV28	TRBJ1-1	.	.	CATRDSLNTEAFF	TGTGCCACCCGCGACAGCTTAAACACTGAAGCTTTCTTT
TRBV27	TRBJ2-7	TRBD2	once	CASSPAPSGRRVHEQYF	TGTGCCAGCAGTCCAGCTCCTAGCGGGAGAAGGGTCCACGAGCAGTACTTC
TRBV14	TRBJ2-3	TRBD1	.	CASSPGQGNTDTQYF	TGTGCCAGCAGCCCGGGACAGGGAAACACAGATACGCAGTATTTT
TRBV4-2	TRBJ2-3	.	.	CASSQVGFTDTQYF	TGTGCCAGCAGCCAAGTAGGCTTCACAGATACGCAGTATTTT
TRBV3-1/TRBV3-2	TRBJ2-7	TRBD2	.	CASSGLAGGPGEQYF	TGTGCCAGCAGCGGGCTAGCGGGAGGGCCGGGGGAGCAGTACTTC
TRBV5-6	TRBJ1-6	.	.	CASRGLSNSPLHF	TGTGCCAGCAGGGGGCTTTCTAATTCACCCCTCCACTTT
TRBV10-3	TRBJ2-4	TRBD2	.	CAPEEQRGLAKNIQYF	TGTGCCCCCGAAGAGCAGCGGGGGTTAGCCAAAAACATTCAGTACTTC